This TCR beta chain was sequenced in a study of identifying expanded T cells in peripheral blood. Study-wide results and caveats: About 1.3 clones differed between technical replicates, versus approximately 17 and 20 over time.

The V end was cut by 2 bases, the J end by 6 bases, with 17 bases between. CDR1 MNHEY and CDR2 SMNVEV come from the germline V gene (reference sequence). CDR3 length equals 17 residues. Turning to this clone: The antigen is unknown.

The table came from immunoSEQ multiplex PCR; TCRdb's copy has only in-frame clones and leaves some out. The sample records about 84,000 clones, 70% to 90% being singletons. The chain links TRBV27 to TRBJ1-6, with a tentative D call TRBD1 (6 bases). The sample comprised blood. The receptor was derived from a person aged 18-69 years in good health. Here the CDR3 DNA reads TGTGCCAGCAGTTTACGCGTGATAAGGGGGGGTAATTCACCCCTCCACTTT. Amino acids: CASSLRVIRGGNSPLHF.